The 10 T cell receptor beta chains listed next were all sequenced from one sample in a study of T cells in localized non-small cell lung cancer. Assay: immunoSEQ multiplex PCR; the TCRdb copy retains only in-frame clones and omits some. Among 23,000 or so clones, approximately 87% were seen once, and the ten largest hold 0.9% to 1.4%. This specimen was peripheral blood, taken before any cancer treatment. The source is a woman aged 40-69 years with stage I lung adenocarcinoma.

This clone was observed a single time. The CDR3 loop is CASSNEGGNTGELFF. Here the CDR3 DNA reads TGTGCCAGTAGTAATGAAGGGGGGAACACCGGGGAGCTGTTTTTT. The chain carries TRBV19 and TRBJ2-2, with a weak D call TRBD1 (6 bases). CDR1 LNHDA and CDR2 SQIVND come from the germline V gene (reference sequence). CDR3 length: 15 amino acids. The V gene lost 4 bases and the J gene lost 1 base, with 10 bases spanning the gap.

The rearrangement links TRBV29-1 to TRBJ1-2; D possibly corresponds to TRBD1 (5 bases). The CDR3 length is 15 residues. Deletions cut 6 bases from V and 4 bases from J, with 21 bases between. Germline V gives CDR1 SQVTM, CDR2 ANQGSEA. As DNA, the CDR3 is TGCAGCGTCACGCCAAAGACGCAGGGAAGCTATGGCTACACCTTC. It yields the protein CSVTPKTQGSYGYTF.

This rearrangement joins TRBV19 to TRBJ2-3; TRBD2 aligns across 13 bases. In germline, CDR1 is LNHDA, CDR2 SQIVND (reference sequence). The V and J ends lost 7 bases and 4 bases, in that order; junction bases with no gene match: 5. The CDR3 has 15 amino acids. The CDR3 sequence is CASTPGLAGSDTQYF. The CDR3 DNA reads as TGTGCCAGTACCCCGGGACTAGCGGGATCAGATACGCAGTATTTT.

This clone was recorded a few times. The chain couples TRBV18 to TRBJ1-2, with D perhaps matching TRBD1 (5 bases). Germline V gene data show CDR1 as KGHSH and CDR2 as LQKENI. The CDR3 covers 14 residues. V was shortened by 5 bases and J by 0 bases, with 10 bases between the two germline ends. CDR3 in amino acids: CASSVREANYGYTF. CDR3 DNA sequence: TGTGCCAGCTCAGTCAGGGAAGCTAACTATGGCTACACCTTC. The entire variable domain, with the rest obtained from reference TRBV18 and TRBJ1-2, is as follows: NAGVMQNPRHLVRRRGQEARLRCSPMKGHSHVYWYRQLPEEGLKFMVYLQKENIIDESGMPKERFSAEFPKEGPSILRIQQVVRGDSAAYFCASSVREANYGYTFGSGTRLTVV.

This clone appeared a single time. V and J are TRBV10-2 and TRBJ2-7; 10 bases align to TRBD1. Trimming at V came to 6 bases and at J to 4 bases, leaving 6 bases not matched to a gene. The CDR3 length is 14 residues. Germline CDR1 is WSHSY and CDR2 is SAAADI. Here the CDR3 DNA reads TGCGCCAGCAGCGAGGGACAGGGGAGGTACGAGCAGTACTTC. Its protein product is CASSEGQGRYEQYF.

This chain joins TRBV23-1 and TRBJ1-1; tentative D call: TRBD1 (6 bases). Being an ORF, TRBV23-1 has a function that is uncertain. This CDR3 contains 14 residues. The germline V and J ends were trimmed by 9 bases and 6 bases, with 20 bases remaining between them. The CDR3 coding sequence is TGCGCCAGGACCCCCAGGGGCCCGGAGGCTGAAGCTTTCTTT. It specifies CARTPRGPEAEAFF.

The chain couples TRBV4-1 to TRBJ2-3; no clear D gene. Between the trimmed V and J ends, which lost 8 bases and 1 base, there was a span of 16 bases. The CDR3 is 15 amino acids. The germline V gene has CDR1 MGHRA and CDR2 YSYEKL. The CDR3 is CASGPSTLRTDTQYF. CDR3 DNA: TGCGCCAGCGGCCCCAGTACCCTCCGCACAGATACGCAGTATTTT.

The gene calls are TRBV6-5 and TRBJ2-7; 8 nucleotides agree with TRBD1. Germline CDR1 and CDR2: MNHEY and SVGAGI. J was trimmed by 6 bases and V by 6 bases; bases with no gene match: 10. This CDR3 contains 14 residues. CDR3 sequence (DNA): TGTGCCAGCAGCCCGCCCGCAGGGGGCGGCGAGCAGTACTTC. It yields the protein CASSPPAGGGEQYF.

The chain recombines TRBV6-6 with TRBJ2-1; D uncertain. The CDR3 is 12 amino acids. Trimming took off 0 bases at V and 6 bases at J, with 3 bases between the two ends. CDR1 is MNHNY and CDR2 is SVGAGI in the germline V gene (reference sequence). The CDR3 region is CASSYSFNEQFF. As DNA, the CDR3 is TGTGCCAGCAGTTACTCTTTCAATGAGCAGTTCTTC.

J is TRBJ1-4 and V is TRBV5-4, with D perhaps TRBD1 (6 bases). Per germline, CDR1 SGHNT and CDR2 YYREEE (reference sequence). The CDR3 totals 13 residues. Trimming left V 4 bases short and J 5 bases short, with 9 bases between. The CDR3 loop is CASSGQTNEKLFF. In nucleotides, the CDR3 is TGTGCCAGCAGCGGACAGACGAATGAAAAACTGTTTTTT.